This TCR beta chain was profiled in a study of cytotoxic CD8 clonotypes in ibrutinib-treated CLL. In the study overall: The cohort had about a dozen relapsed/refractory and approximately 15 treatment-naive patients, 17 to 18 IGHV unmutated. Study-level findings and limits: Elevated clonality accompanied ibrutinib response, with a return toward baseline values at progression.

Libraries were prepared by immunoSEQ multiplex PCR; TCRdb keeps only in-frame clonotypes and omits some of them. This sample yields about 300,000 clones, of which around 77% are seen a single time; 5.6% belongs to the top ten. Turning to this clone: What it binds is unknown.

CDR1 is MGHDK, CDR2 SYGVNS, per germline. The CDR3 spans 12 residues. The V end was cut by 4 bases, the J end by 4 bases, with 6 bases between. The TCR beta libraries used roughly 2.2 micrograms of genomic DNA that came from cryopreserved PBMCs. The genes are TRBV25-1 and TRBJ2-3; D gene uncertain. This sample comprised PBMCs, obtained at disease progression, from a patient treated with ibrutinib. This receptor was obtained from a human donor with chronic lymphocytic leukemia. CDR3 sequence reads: CASSAESDTQYF. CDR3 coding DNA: TGTGCCAGCAGTGCCGAATCAGATACGCAGTATTTT. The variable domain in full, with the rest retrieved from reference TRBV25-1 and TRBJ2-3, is EADIYQTPRYLVIGTGKKITLECSQTMGHDKMYWYQQDPGMELHLIHYSYGVNSTEKGDLSSESTVSRIRTEHFPLTLESARPSHTSQYLCASSAESDTQYFGPGTRLTVL.